These T cell receptor beta chains were read from a single sample in a study of molecular identifiers for immune sequencing clone quantification. TCRdb reanalysed the PCR reads using MiXCR and keeps one entry per CDR3 protein. The sample carries about 510,000 distinct CDR3 sequences, about 21% recorded once. Sequencing input: naive CD8+ T cells from blood, with Jurkat cell RNA spiked in. These receptor sequences come from a human donor in good health. Some libraries in this study had Jurkat cell RNA spiked in. CDR3s include the opening cysteine and the closing phenylalanine or tryptophan.

J: TRBJ2-7; V: TRBV4-1; CDR3: CASSQALGGYEQYF
J: TRBJ1-2; V: TRBV30; CDR3: CAWSDPRMRYTF
J: TRBJ2-1; V: TRBV3-1; CDR3: CASSDGGDEQFF
J: TRBJ1-1; V: TRBV3-1; CDR3: CASSQLRTGVRTEAFF
J: TRBJ2-1; V: TRBV11-2; CDR3: CASNSNEQFF
J: TRBJ1-1; V: TRBV7-8; CDR3: CASSLAYQGGDGVNTEAFF
J: TRBJ2-7; V: TRBV27; CDR3: CASTRTSGSYEQYF
J: TRBJ1-2; V: TRBV29-1; CDR3: CSVPGIGQPGGGYTF
J: TRBJ2-2; V: TRBV3-1; CDR3: CASLGLAGQDTGELFF
J: TRBJ2-3; V: TRBV30; CDR3: CAWDSTDTQYF
J: TRBJ2-5; V: TRBV12-3/TRBV12-4; CDR3: CASSWGGGMETQYF
J: TRBJ2-1; V: TRBV7-3; CDR3: CASSGGLVSYDEQFF
J: TRBJ2-3; V: TRBV30; CDR3: CAWSGPAGTDTQYF
J: TRBJ2-3; V: TRBV28; CDR3: CASSPMLAGGGTDTQYF
J: TRBJ1-2; V: TRBV20-1; CDR3: CSARGHRRDTESSNYGYTF
J: TRBJ2-5; V: TRBV7-2; CDR3: CASSLADVAETQYF
J: TRBJ2-7; V: TRBV11-2; CDR3: CASSPRLGVGEQYF
J: TRBJ2-7; V: TRBV15; CDR3: CATSSVPGLAYVQYF
J: TRBJ2-1; V: TRBV7-9; CDR3: CASSLLLNEQFF
J: TRBJ2-3; V: TRBV4-3; CDR3: CASSQDWEVTSGIYTDTQYF
J: TRBJ1-1; V: TRBV5-5; CDR3: CASSLGTGWLTEAFF
J: TRBJ2-5; V: TRBV6-2/TRBV6-3; CDR3: CASSYLGGPQETQYF
J: TRBJ2-5; V: TRBV6-5; CDR3: CASSYSISGYETQYF
J: TRBJ1-1; V: TRBV4-1; CDR3: CASSQRPGTGGLTEAFF
J: TRBJ2-3; V: TRBV7-3; CDR3: CASSPEGGDTDTQYF
J: TRBJ2-7; V: TRBV30; CDR3: CAWSPSGDTTYEQYF
J: TRBJ2-7; V: TRBV27; CDR3: CASSLMARGHEQYF